This entry features one T cell receptor (beta chain) sequence. Its antigen is unidentified. Investigators spread the genomic DNA of each subset evenly over several immunoSEQ plates. On ten immunoSEQ deep assay plates, unsorted PBMC DNA was sequenced. The repertoire was sequenced with immunoSEQ multiplex PCR; TCRdb's copy has only in-frame clones and lacks some. The sample includes about 500,000 clones, roughly 80% of them seen just once. CDR1 is MNHNY, CDR2 SVGAGI, per germline (reference sequence). The CDR3 consists of 16 residues. V dropped 7 bases and J dropped 1; count of bases not matched to a gene: 7. The data belong to a study of shared clonotypes between healthy human individuals. Study results and caveats: Only a few donors were included, so the genetic and exposure-history diversity represented was limited.

V and J are TRBV6-6 and TRBJ1-5; 10 bases align to TRBD1. This clonotype originated in a woman between 35 and 50 years old in good health. Some clones in this sample may be carry-over from other donors' samples. Sample: PBMCs. This chain's CDR3 is CASTTWDRGSNQPQHF. The CDR3 nucleotides are TGTGCCAGCACTACGTGGGACAGGGGAAGCAATCAGCCCCAGCATTTT.